The following is a T cell receptor (beta chain) sequence with its context. Its cognate antigen is unknown. This sample was taken from a study of shared clonotypes between healthy human individuals. The CDR3 totals 16 residues. Germline values: CDR1 PRHDT, CDR2 FYEKMQ (reference sequence). V was trimmed by 5 bases and J by 0 bases, leaving 15 bases between them. The study's findings and limits: Memory subsets had estimated richness that was generally smaller than that of naive subsets.

The naive CD8 subset, CD45RO-negative cells positively selected for CCR7, excluded terminally differentiated effector memory CD45RA+ cells. The protocol was immunoSEQ multiplex PCR, while the TCRdb copy is restricted to in-frame clones and leaves out a portion. The table shows some 2,100,000 clones, with about 92% occurring only once. The source is a man between 18 and 35 years old in good health. Some clones in this sample may be carry-over from other donors' samples. The V gene is TRBV13, the J gene TRBJ2-3; tentative D call: TRBD2 (5 bases). Sequencing was performed on naive CD8+ T cells from PBMCs. CDR3 residues: CASSPPGSASTDTQYF. DNA of the CDR3: TGTGCCAGCAGCCCTCCGGGTAGCGCTAGCACAGATACGCAGTATTTT.